This TCR beta chain was recovered during a study of untreated major depressive disorder. Study-wide points: TRBV05-01 (Vbeta 5.1) usage was higher in CD4+ T cells of depressed patients than controls. All top five TRBV05-01 clones per subject were private clones.

As concerns this clone: Its antigen remains unknown.

TCRdb's copy holds only in-frame clones and misses some; the assay was immunoSEQ multiplex PCR. The sample lists about 20,000 clones; more than 90% were seen once. Patients had DSM-IV major depressive disorder with a Hamilton Depression score of at least 18. Germline CDR1 is LGHNA and CDR2 is YNFKEQ. The CDR3 sequence is 14 residues long. V was pared by 4 bases and J by 4 bases, with 2 bases of the junction left unmatched. The chain employs TRBV4-2 and TRBJ1-1, with 11 bases matching TRBD1. Sequenced input: CD4+ T cells from PBMCs. The origin of this receptor is a woman between 40 and 55 years old with major depressive disorder. CDR3 in DNA: TGTGCCAGCAGCCCGGGACAGGGGGGCACTGAAGCTTTCTTT. It encodes CASSPGQGGTEAFF.